This TCR beta chain stems from a study of beta chain features in type 1 diabetes. Once sorted, every population was more than 95% pure. Points from the study as a whole: When Type 1 diabetes patients were examined, their TCRB CDR3s proved moderately but significantly shorter in all four CD4+ subsets. A potential influence of HLA type upon TCRB rearrangement remained unresolved herein.

The CDR3 covers 16 residues. Germline values: CDR1 ENHRY, CDR2 SYGVKD. Losses at the gene ends were 3 bases for V and 7 bases for J; bases not matched to a gene: 8. Details on this clone: The antigen is not known.

TCRB transcripts that were expressed got sequenced, as all of the isolated RNA had been reverse transcribed. Profiled with immunoSEQ multiplex PCR; TCRdb holds only in-frame clones, not every one. The sample yields hundreds of thousands of clones, over 12% seen once. The source is a man aged 18-30 years with type 1 diabetes. The sample consisted of naive CD4+ T cells from blood. The chain carries TRBV10-3 and TRBJ2-1, with 11 bases lining up with TRBD1. The CDR3 spells CAISEGQGAAMNEQFF. As DNA, the CDR3 is TGTGCCATCAGTGAAGGACAGGGGGCTGCTATGAATGAGCAGTTCTTC.